Each of the 3 T cell receptor beta chains below was sequenced from the same sample in a study of control samples from healthy donors and cancer patients (dated by TCRdb to 2018 to 2020). Libraries came from the immunoSEQ multiplex PCR assay. Here the immuneACCESS table is served through TCRdb, limited to in-frame sequences with V and J called. Missing clones are a known gap in these copies; in checked studies unresolved V genes cover under half, and the rest lacks a known reason. The sample has approximately 170,000 clones on record, roughly 88% of them singletons. Of the sample, over 4% is held by the ten largest clones. Material: blood. The origin of the receptors is a young woman in good health.

A single count supports this clone. At one end, the junction sequence differs from germline, possibly due to a read error. The chain carries TRBV29-1 and TRBJ2-7, with D possibly TRBD1 on 6 matching bases. CDR1 and CDR2 (germline): SQVTM, ANQGSEA. This CDR3 is built from 13 residues. The CDR3 DNA reads TGCAGCGCTGGGGACACCACCTCCCACGAGCAGTACTTC. Protein product: CSAGDTTSHEQYF.

The chain joins TRBV7-6 to TRBJ1-1; possibly TRBD1 for D (5 bases). Germline loops: CDR1 SGHVS, CDR2 FNYEAQ. This CDR3 is 13 amino acids long. V lost 4 bases to trimming and J lost 2 bases, with 8 bases between them. The CDR3: CASSSDSNTEAFF. In DNA form, the CDR3 reads TGTGCCAGCAGCTCCGACAGCAACACTGAAGCTTTCTTT.

The chain recombines TRBV18 with TRBJ1-1; TRBD1 agrees at 7 bases. The CDR3 contains 15 residues. V shed 4 bases, J shed 3 bases, and the junction held 8 bases outside the gene matches. The germline gives CDR1 KGHSH, CDR2 LQKENI. CDR3 nucleotide sequence: TGTGCCAGCTCACGACAGGGCCTGTGGGACACTGAAGCTTTCTTT. It codes for CASSRQGLWDTEAFF.